Here is one T cell receptor (beta chain) with its context. Its specificity is unknown. Germline lookup yields CDR1 MRHNA and CDR2 SNTAGT. The CDR3 runs 15 residues. Between the trimmed V and J ends, which lost 7 bases and 6 bases, there was a span of 18 bases. The sample belongs to a study of cytomegalovirus exposure and HLA in healthy donors. Overall study results and limits: TCR beta sequences numbering around 15,000 were associated with HLA alleles at 0.05 false discovery rate in a later analysis. Cytomegalovirus association was listed for about 180 TCR beta chains.

In the PCR, 60 Vbeta and 13 Jbeta primers were used. Sequenced by immunoSEQ multiplex PCR; TCRdb stores in-frame clones only, minus some. Of over 130,000 clones listed, approximately 83% are singletons. J is TRBJ1-4 and V is TRBV6-4; D call uncertain. The receptor was derived from a male donor in good health and CMV-seronegative. Sequencing used PBMCs. CDR3 DNA sequence: TGTGCCAGCACCTCCTCCGGGAGGGAGGATGAAAAACTGTTTTTT. Translated, it gives CASTSSGREDEKLFF.